The rows below give T cell receptor beta chains drawn from one sample of a study of tumor-infiltrating lymphocytes in primary liver carcinoma. A single record per CDR3 protein comes from TCRdb applying MiXCR to the multiplex PCR reads. The sample includes under 110,000 distinct CDR3 sequences, approximately 70% of them seen just once. Sample: liver tumor tissue from sampling region 2. These TCRs come from a woman aged 55-69 years with primary liver carcinoma and hepatitis B virus infection. CDR3s include the opening cysteine and the closing phenylalanine or tryptophan. A D gene is named only where the DNA matches it firmly. The size field is filled for only some rows; it gives once, few, many or a size class.

CASSLDDSRNSPLHF,TGCGCCAGCAGCTTGGACGACAGTAGGAATTCACCCCTCCACTTT,TRBV5-1,TRBJ1-6,15,NA,NA
CASNSRGEETDAQYF,TGTGCCAGCAACTCCCGGGGGGAGGAGACAGATGCGCAGTATTTT,TRBV11-2,TRBJ2-3,15,TRBD2,NA
CANSFGRNSNEQSF,TGTGCCAACAGCTTTGGGCGTAACTCCAATGAGCAGTCCTTC,TRBV11-2,TRBJ2-1,14,NA,NA
CASSQEGVRSGANVLTF,TGCGCTAGCAGCCAGGAGGGGGTGAGGTCTGGGGCCAACGTCCTGACTTTC,TRBV4-1,TRBJ2-6,17,NA,NA
CAGRGIGGLTQYF,TGCGCCGGCAGAGGAATAGGGGGCCTCACGCAGTATTTT,TRBV5-1,TRBJ2-3,13,TRBD1,NA
CASGDKPGLADNCVPSHGYNEQFF,TGCGCCAGCGGTGATAAACCGGGACTAGCGGATAACTGTGTCCCCAGCCACGGATACAATGAGCAGTTCTTC,TRBV10-1,TRBJ2-1,24,TRBD2,NA
CASSLEAQGKVSQHF,TGTGCCAGCAGCTTGGAAGCCCAGGGGAAAGTGTCCCAGCATTTT,TRBV11-2,TRBJ1-5,15,NA,once
CASSYSGQRSSYEQYF,TGTGCCAGCAGTTACTCGGGACAGAGGAGCTCCTACGAGCAGTACTTC,TRBV6-6,TRBJ2-7,16,TRBD1,medium-sized
CASSLRGTVGNEQFF,TGCGCCAGCAGCTTGAGAGGGACAGTGGGAAATGAGCAGTTCTTC,TRBV5-1,TRBJ2-1,15,TRBD1,NA
CASSEHGGHLGELFF,TGTGCTAGTAGTGAACATGGAGGGCACCTCGGGGAGCTGTTTTTT,TRBV6-1,TRBJ2-2,15,NA,NA
CTNSPTGNSNQPQHF,TGTACCAACAGTCCGACAGGCAATAGCAATCAGCCCCAGCATTTT,TRBV12-3/TRBV12-4,TRBJ1-5,15,NA,NA
CASSYSGTGERDGYTF,TGTGCCAGCAGTTACTCTGGGACAGGGGAACGGGATGGCTACACCTTC,TRBV6-5,TRBJ1-2,16,TRBD1,many
CASSPRQGSRTDTQYF,TGTGCCAGCAGTCCACGACAGGGGTCAAGGACAGATACGCAGTATTTT,TRBV11-3,TRBJ2-3,16,TRBD1,NA
CVRHGSNQPQHF,TGCGTTCGTCACGGGAGCAATCAGCCCCAGCATTTT,TRBV29-1,TRBJ1-5,12,NA,NA
CASSFSKSGGAGSGYTF,TGTGCCAGCAGTTTCAGCAAATCAGGGGGCGCAGGTAGTGGCTACACCTTC,TRBV12-3/TRBV12-4,TRBJ1-2,17,TRBD1,many
CASSLVASVEDTQYF,TGTGCCAGCAGCTTGGTGGCTAGCGTGGAAGATACGCAGTATTTT,TRBV5-5,TRBJ2-3,15,NA,many
CATSYLARSDTQYF,TGTGCCACCAGTTATTTGGCCAGGTCAGATACGCAGTATTTT,TRBV24-1,TRBJ2-3,14,NA,NA
CASSDTSGRAAGEQFF,TGTGCCAGCAGCGACACTAGCGGGAGGGCCGCAGGTGAGCAGTTCTTC,TRBV7-9,TRBJ2-1,16,TRBD2,NA
CASSSDGNTGELFF,TGTGCCAGCAGCTCCGACGGGAACACCGGGGAGCTGTTTTTT,TRBV5-5,TRBJ2-2,14,NA,many
CASSVGTSGLQETQYF,TGCGCCAGCAGCGTCGGGACTAGCGGGCTCCAAGAGACCCAGTACTTC,TRBV5-1,TRBJ2-5,16,TRBD2,many
CASSFGGTDYGYTF,TGCGCCAGCAGCTTTGGGGGCACAGATTATGGCTACACCTTC,TRBV5-1,TRBJ1-2,14,NA,many
CASSTTGARGSHKQYF,TGTGCCAGCAGTACTACAGGGGCCCGCGGCTCCCACAAGCAGTACTTC,TRBV6-1,TRBJ2-7,16,TRBD1,once
CANSSDSNYGYTF,TGTGCCAACAGCTCGGACAGCAACTATGGCTACACCTTC,TRBV7-9,TRBJ1-2,13,NA,NA
CASTRGAQQEAQYF,TGTGCCAGCACCCGGGGGGCGCAGCAAGAGGCCCAGTACTTC,TRBV7-9,TRBJ2-5,14,NA,NA
CAVSNLLADTQYF,TGTGCCGTTAGTAACCTACTGGCAGATACGCAGTATTTT,TRBV6-5,TRBJ2-3,13,NA,many
CASSGTQGSGANVLTF,TGTGCCAGCAGCGGGACACAAGGGTCTGGGGCCAACGTCCTGACTTTC,TRBV6-4,TRBJ2-6,16,NA,NA
CASIRRLAGGPGDEQLF,TGTGCCAGCATCAGGAGACTAGCGGGAGGGCCAGGGGATGAGCAGTTATTC,TRBV11-2,TRBJ2-1,17,TRBD2,NA
CSVEGQEYPYEQYF,TGTAGCGTCGAGGGGCAGGAGTATCCCTACGAGCAGTACTTC,TRBV29-1,TRBJ2-7,14,NA,NA
CANTARNEKLFF,TGTGCCAATACAGCGAGAAATGAAAAACTGTTTTTT,TRBV19,TRBJ1-4,12,NA,once
CVSIRHGGGQWGNEQFF,TGTGTCAGCATCCGACACGGGGGGGGACAGTGGGGGAATGAGCAGTTCTTC,TRBV11-2,TRBJ2-1,17,NA,once
CATSDSGTSGMIYEQYF,TGTGCCACCAGTGACTCGGGGACTAGCGGGATGATCTACGAGCAGTACTTC,TRBV24-1,TRBJ2-7,17,TRBD2,many
CASSFGDRAYTEAFF,TGTGCCAGCAGCTTTGGGGACAGGGCTTACACTGAAGCTTTCTTT,TRBV5-6,TRBJ1-1,15,TRBD1,many
CASSHPERVYNEQFF,TGTGCCAGCAGCCACCCAGAGCGGGTCTACAATGAGCAGTTCTTC,TRBV4-2,TRBJ2-1,15,NA,many
CAGRVTSGSYAFF,TGTGCCGGGAGGGTAACTTCAGGGTCGTATGCTTTCTTT,TRBV30,TRBJ1-1,13,NA,NA
CASSYSGLAAGGLTDTQYF,TGTGCCAGCAGTTATTCGGGACTAGCGGCCGGGGGCCTCACAGATACGCAGTATTTT,TRBV28,TRBJ2-3,19,TRBD2,many
CTSSQAGTGPDYTF,TGCACCAGCAGCCAAGCCGGGACAGGGCCCGACTACACCTTC,TRBV4-1,TRBJ1-2,14,TRBD1,once
CSVGLFGGGLNEKLFF,TGCAGCGTTGGGTTATTCGGTGGGGGACTTAATGAAAAACTGTTTTTT,TRBV29-1,TRBJ1-4,16,NA,many
CASSATGGGQYIEQFF,TGTGCCAGCAGTGCGACTGGCGGAGGCCAATACATTGAGCAGTTCTTC,TRBV11-1,TRBJ2-1,16,NA,NA
CATSPRTGIGNIEAFF,TGTGCCACCAGCCCCCGGACAGGGATCGGAAACATTGAAGCTTTCTTT,TRBV11-1,TRBJ1-1,16,TRBD1,NA
CASRGQISYNEQFF,TGTGCCAGCAGGGGACAGATCTCCTACAATGAGCAGTTCTTC,TRBV28,TRBJ2-1,14,TRBD1,many
CASTPGDRVEETQYF,TGTGCCAGCACCCCGGGAGACAGGGTGGAAGAGACCCAGTACTTC,TRBV28,TRBJ2-5,15,NA,few
CAGSDGRYQETQYF,TGCGCAGGCAGTGACGGCAGGTACCAAGAGACCCAGTACTTC,TRBV10-2,TRBJ2-5,14,NA,NA
CASSQELAGGYEQYF,TGCGCCAGCAGCCAAGAGCTAGCGGGCGGCTACGAGCAGTACTTC,TRBV4-1,TRBJ2-7,15,TRBD2,NA
CASKLTLNQPQHF,TGTGCCAGTAAGTTGACTCTCAATCAGCCCCAGCATTTT,TRBV19,TRBJ1-5,13,NA,many
CATRSAETGNEKLFF,TGTGCCACCAGATCTGCGGAGACAGGAAATGAAAAACTGTTTTTT,TRBV10-3,TRBJ1-4,15,NA,NA
CPSSVTSGTYNEQLF,TGTCCCAGCAGCGTGACTAGCGGCACCTACAATGAGCAGCTCTTC,TRBV11-2,TRBJ2-1,15,TRBD2,few
CACSDRQYTNQPQHF,TGTGCCTGCAGTGACAGACAGTATACCAATCAGCCCCAGCATTTT,TRBV6-1,TRBJ1-5,15,NA,NA
CSVVSGRGSYNEQIF,TGCAGCGTTGTGAGCGGGAGGGGCTCCTACAATGAGCAGATCTTC,TRBV29-1,TRBJ2-1,15,TRBD2,few
CAGSLGQGYIGELFF,TGTGCTGGCAGCTTGGGACAGGGATACATCGGGGAGCTGTTTTTT,TRBV11-2,TRBJ2-2,15,TRBD1,once
CASSSPDKGEGTDTQYF,TGTGCCAGCAGTTCCCCGGACAAGGGAGAAGGGACAGATACGCAGTATTTT,TRBV6-5,TRBJ2-3,17,NA,NA
CASSFNGWEETQYF,TGTGCCAGCAGCTTCAACGGGTGGGAAGAGACCCAGTACTTC,TRBV11-2,TRBJ2-5,14,NA,once
CASSLEGTGGLFF,TGTGCCAGTAGCTTAGAGGGGACCGGGGGGCTTTTTTTT,TRBV11-2,TRBJ2-2,13,NA,NA
CAWSTGTQETQYF,TGTGCCTGGAGCACGGGAACCCAAGAGACCCAGTACTTC,TRBV30,TRBJ2-5,13,NA,many